Each of the 18 T cell receptor beta chains below was sequenced from the same sample in a study of T cell repertoires in cytomegalovirus infection. For these receptors, no antigen is known. TCRdb reprocessed the reads via MiXCR and lists one record per CDR3 protein. The repertoire holds around 77,000 distinct CDR3 sequences, 20% to 25% seen once, with about 66% in the top ten. Source: CD8+ T cells from cultured PBMCs, taken from culture after CMV antigen stimulation. The source of these receptors is a human donor in good health (CMV status not recorded). Some clones in this sample may be carry-over from other donors' samples.

The J gene is TRBJ2-7, the V gene TRBV7-2, with D tentatively TRBD2 (7 bases). The germline gives CDR1 SGHTA, CDR2 FQGNSA. The CDR3 spans 14 residues. V lost 3 bases to trimming and J lost 3 bases, with 12 bases between them. The CDR3 here is CASSFRGEGYEQYF. For the CDR3, the DNA is TGTGCCAGCAGCTTTAGGGGGGAGGGCTACGAGCAGTACTTC.

The gene calls are TRBV5-6 and TRBJ1-2, with D possibly matching TRBD1 (6 bases). Between the trimmed V and J ends, which lost 5 bases and 8 bases, there was a span of 19 bases. Germline V gene lookup returns CDR1 SGHDT and CDR2 YYEEEE. The CDR3 has 14 residues. CDR3 region: CASSRVEAGDGYTF. The CDR3 DNA sequence: TGTGCCAGCAGTAGGGTGGAGGCAGGGGACGGCTACACCTTC.

A note on this clonotype: The junction differs from germline at one of its ends, possibly a read error. This chain connects TRBV7-2 to TRBJ2-7; 13 bases map to TRBD2. The length of the CDR3 is 15 residues. Germline V gene sequence: CDR1 SGHTA, CDR2 FQGNSA. The DNA of the CDR3 is TGTGCCAGCAGCCCGACTAGCGGGGGGACAATAAACAATGACTTC. This sequence encodes CASSPTSGGTINNDF.

This chain connects TRBV7-2 to TRBJ1-5, with no clear D. The V gene's germline CDR1 is SGHTA and CDR2 FQGNSA. This CDR3 has 15 amino acids. V gave up 1 base and J gave up 8 bases, with 15 bases separating them. DNA of the CDR3: TGTGCCAGCAGCTTAGTCGGACCTGGACCGGAGCCCCAGCATTTT. It encodes CASSLVGPGPEPQHF. Using reference TRBV7-2 and TRBJ1-5 for the parts outside the CDR3, the full variable domain is GAGVSQSPSNKVTEKGKDVELRCDPISGHTALYWYRQSLGQGLEFLIYFQGNSAPDKSGLPSDRFSAERTGGSVSTLTIQRTQQEDSAVYLCASSLVGPGPEPQHFGDGTRLSIL.

This clonotype was observed a few times. The chain has TRBV7-9 and TRBJ2-7, with 7 bases lining up with TRBD1. The trim removed 5 bases at V and 0 bases at J, leaving 4 bases unmatched. This CDR3 region has 14 residues. Germline CDR1 SEHNR, CDR2 FQNEAQ (reference sequence). As DNA, the CDR3 is TGTGCCAGCAGCCTCCGGGACAGCTCCTACGAGCAGTACTTC. Translated: CASSLRDSSYEQYF.

This clonotype was counted a few times. The chain carries TRBV9 and TRBJ1-2; 10 bases line up with TRBD1. The trim removed 4 bases at V and 5 bases at J, leaving 2 bases unmatched. Germline-derived CDR1 and CDR2 are SGDLS and YYNGEE. This CDR3 contains 13 residues. The CDR3 is CASSPGQGYGYTF. In nucleotides, the CDR3 is TGTGCCAGCAGCCCGGGACAGGGGTATGGCTACACCTTC.

A few counts support this clonotype. V gene TRBV9 combines with J gene TRBJ2-7; D gene ambiguous. V lost 0 bases, J lost 2 bases, and 9 bases lay in between. Looked up from germline, CDR1 is SGDLS and CDR2 is YYNGEE. The length of the CDR3 is 14 residues. This CDR3 is CASSVAAGAYEQYF. CDR3 nucleotides: TGTGCCAGCAGCGTAGCGGCAGGAGCCTACGAGCAGTACTTC.

This clonotype was observed many times. The chain joins TRBV9 to TRBJ2-3, with D unresolved. The ends were cut back, 3 bases at V and 2 bases at J, with 13 bases in the middle. Germline assignment: CDR1 SGDLS and CDR2 YYNGEE. The CDR3 has 15 amino acids. CDR3 DNA: TGTGCCAGCAGCGCCCAAGGAAGCCCCACAGATACGCAGTATTTT. Protein product: CASSAQGSPTDTQYF. Full variable domain (missing parts from reference TRBV9 and TRBJ2-3): DSGVTQTPKHLITATGQRVTLRCSPRSGDLSVYWYQQSLDQGLQFLIQYYNGEERAKGNILERFSAQQFPDLHSELNLSSLELGDSALYFCASSAQGSPTDTQYFGPGTRLTVL.

This clonotype was observed many times. The CDR3 nucleotides are TGCGCCAGCAGCCAAGCAGGGGCCTACGAGCAGTACTTC. Residues: CASSQAGAYEQYF. This rearrangement joins TRBV4-1 to TRBJ2-7; tentative D call: TRBD1 (6 bases). The germline V and J ends were trimmed by 1 base and 2 bases, with 6 bases remaining between them. Per the germline V gene, CDR1 is MGHRA and CDR2 is YSYEKL. The CDR3 runs 13 residues.

This clonotype was found a few times. This chain connects TRBV7-2 to TRBJ1-6; 7 bases agree with TRBD1. CDR3 length: 16 amino acids. Per germline, CDR1 SGHTA and CDR2 FQGNSA. V lost 5 bases, J lost 12 bases, and 16 bases stayed unmatched. The chain's CDR3 is CASSPLTGPTKIPLHF. The CDR3 nucleotides read TGTGCCAGCAGCCCTCTGACAGGGCCTACCAAAATACCCCTCCACTTT.

This clonotype was found a few times. This chain joins TRBV7-8 and TRBJ2-7, with no clear D. The V gene's germline CDR1 is SGHVS and CDR2 FQNEAQ. Trimming stripped 2 bases from V and 2 bases from J, with 7 bases between. There are 13 residues in the CDR3. The CDR3 spells CASSLRSTYEQYF. The CDR3, as DNA: TGTGCCAGCAGCTTACGTTCCACCTACGAGCAGTACTTC.

The V gene is TRBV4-1, the J gene TRBJ1-4, with D tentatively TRBD1 (5 bases). V was pared by 1 base and J by 12 bases, with 9 bases between. Germline V gene sequence: CDR1 MGHRA, CDR2 YSYEKL. The CDR3 consists of 12 residues. The CDR3: CASSQGGVELFF. The CDR3 region has the DNA TGCGCCAGCAGCCAAGGAGGGGTGGAACTGTTTTTT.

The rearrangement joins TRBV7-9 to TRBJ2-5, with D uncertain. This CDR3 contains 14 residues. Germline V CDR1 and CDR2: SEHNR, FQNEAQ (reference sequence). Trimming cost V 3 bases and J 4 bases, with 12 bases left between them. The DNA of the CDR3 is TGTGCCAGCAGCTTTCGGACGAAAGTAGAGACCCAGTACTTC. Translating it yields CASSFRTKVETQYF.

The chain combines TRBV6-2 or TRBV6-3 with TRBJ1-5; 7 bases agree with TRBD1. The CDR3 has 15 residues. Per the germline V gene, CDR1 is MNHEY and CDR2 is SVGEGT. Trimming at V came to 7 bases and at J to 4 bases, leaving 10 bases not matched to a gene. This chain's CDR3 is CASTHRGGGNQPQHF. In DNA, the CDR3 is TGTGCCAGCACCCACAGGGGAGGAGGGAATCAGCCCCAGCATTTT.

This chain uses TRBV7-9 with TRBJ1-2; D possibly corresponds to TRBD1 (6 bases). Germline values: CDR1 SEHNR, CDR2 FQNEAQ (reference sequence). V lost 5 bases and J 4 bases, leaving 14 bases between the germline ends. The length of the CDR3 is 14 residues. The CDR3 DNA reads as TGTGCCAGCAGCCGGACAGATCATATCTATGGCTACACCTTC. The encoded protein is CASSRTDHIYGYTF.

The gene calls are TRBV7-2 and TRBJ2-1; D gene ambiguous. The germline CDR1 and CDR2 sequences are SGHTA and FQGNSA. The V and J ends lost 2 bases and 2 bases respectively, with 10 bases between them. This CDR3 has 15 amino acids. CDR3 nucleotides: TGTGCCAGCAGCTTAACAGCCTCGCCCTACAATGAGCAGTTCTTC. It yields the protein CASSLTASPYNEQFF. Full variable domain (missing parts from reference TRBV7-2 and TRBJ2-1): GAGVSQSPSNKVTEKGKDVELRCDPISGHTALYWYRQSLGQGLEFLIYFQGNSAPDKSGLPSDRFSAERTGGSVSTLTIQRTQQEDSAVYLCASSLTASPYNEQFFGPGTRLTVL.

This clonotype has ten or more counts. The chain links TRBV4-1 to TRBJ2-5; either TRBD1 or TRBD2 may supply D (5 bases each). This CDR3 spans 13 amino acids. Trimming pared 2 bases from V and 5 bases from J, leaving 9 bases between. The germline V gene encodes CDR1 MGHRA and CDR2 YSYEKL. CDR3 DNA: TGCGCCAGCAGCCAACCAGGGACGGAGACCCAGTACTTC. Translating gives CASSQPGTETQYF.

This clonotype was recorded a few times. The rearrangement joins TRBV4-1 to TRBJ1-5, with a weak D call TRBD1 (5 bases). CDR1 is MGHRA, CDR2 YSYEKL, per germline. V lost 1 base and J 7 bases, leaving 14 bases between the germline ends. The CDR3 is 15 residues long. DNA for the CDR3: TGCGCCAGCAGCCAAGTAGCAGGGTCCAGGCAGCCCCAGCATTTT. The encoded protein is CASSQVAGSRQPQHF.